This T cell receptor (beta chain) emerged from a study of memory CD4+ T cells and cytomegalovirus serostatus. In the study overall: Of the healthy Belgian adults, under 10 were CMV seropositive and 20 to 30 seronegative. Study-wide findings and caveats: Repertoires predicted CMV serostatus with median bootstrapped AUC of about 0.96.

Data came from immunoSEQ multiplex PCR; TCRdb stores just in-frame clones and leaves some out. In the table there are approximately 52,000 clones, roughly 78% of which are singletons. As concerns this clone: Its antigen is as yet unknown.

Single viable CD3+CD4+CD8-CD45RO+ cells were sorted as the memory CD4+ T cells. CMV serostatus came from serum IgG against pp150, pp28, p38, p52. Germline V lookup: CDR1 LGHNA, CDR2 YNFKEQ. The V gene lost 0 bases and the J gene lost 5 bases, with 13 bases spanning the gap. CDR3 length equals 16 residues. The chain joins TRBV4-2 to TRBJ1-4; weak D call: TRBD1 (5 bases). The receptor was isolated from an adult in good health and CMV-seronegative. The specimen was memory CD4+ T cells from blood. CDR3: CASSQDETGPNEKLFF. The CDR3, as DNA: TGTGCCAGCAGCCAAGACGAGACGGGACCCAATGAAAAACTGTTTTTT.